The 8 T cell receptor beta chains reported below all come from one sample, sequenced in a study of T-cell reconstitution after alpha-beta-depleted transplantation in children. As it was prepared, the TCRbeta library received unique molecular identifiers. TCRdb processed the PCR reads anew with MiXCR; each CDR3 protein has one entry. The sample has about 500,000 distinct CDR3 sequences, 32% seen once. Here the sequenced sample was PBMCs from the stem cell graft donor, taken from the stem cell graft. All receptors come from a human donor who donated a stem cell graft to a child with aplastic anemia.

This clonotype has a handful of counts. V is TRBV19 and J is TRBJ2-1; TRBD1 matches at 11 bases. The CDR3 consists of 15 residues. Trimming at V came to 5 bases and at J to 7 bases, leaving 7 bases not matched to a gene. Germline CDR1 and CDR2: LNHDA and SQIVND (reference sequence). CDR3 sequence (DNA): TGTGCCAGTAGTTCGTGGGACAGGGGGGGAAATGAGCAGTTCTTC. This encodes CASSSWDRGGNEQFF.

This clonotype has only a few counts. The CDR3 sequence is CASSLARTLNEAFF. The DNA of the CDR3 is TGTGCCAGCAGCTTAGCCCGGACCCTGAATGAAGCTTTCTTT. The chain carries TRBV6-5 and TRBJ1-1; unclear D gene. The germline V gene has CDR1 MNHEY and CDR2 SVGAGI. Trimming left V 6 bases short and J 7 bases short, with 18 bases between. The length of the CDR3 is 14 residues.

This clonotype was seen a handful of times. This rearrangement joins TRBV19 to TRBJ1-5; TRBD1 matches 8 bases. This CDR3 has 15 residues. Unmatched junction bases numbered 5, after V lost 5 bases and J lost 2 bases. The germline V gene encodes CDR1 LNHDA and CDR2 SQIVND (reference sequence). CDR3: CASSLGQAGNQPQHF. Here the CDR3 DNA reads TGTGCCAGTAGTCTGGGACAGGCTGGCAATCAGCCCCAGCATTTT. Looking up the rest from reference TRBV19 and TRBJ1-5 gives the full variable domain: DGGITQSPKYLFRKEGQNVTLSCEQNLNHDAMYWYRQDPGQGLRLIYYSQIVNDFQKGDIAEGYSVSREKKESFPLTVTSAQKNPTAFYLCASSLGQAGNQPQHFGDGTRLSIL.

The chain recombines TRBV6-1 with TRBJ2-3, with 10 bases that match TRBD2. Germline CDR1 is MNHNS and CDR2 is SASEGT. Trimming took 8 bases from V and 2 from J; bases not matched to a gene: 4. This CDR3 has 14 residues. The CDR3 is CASRGLAATDTQYF. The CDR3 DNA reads TGTGCCAGCCGAGGACTAGCGGCCACAGATACGCAGTATTTT.

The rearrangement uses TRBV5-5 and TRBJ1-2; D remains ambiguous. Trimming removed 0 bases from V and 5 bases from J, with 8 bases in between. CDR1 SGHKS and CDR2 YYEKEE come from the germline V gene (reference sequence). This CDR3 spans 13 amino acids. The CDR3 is CASSLDGMYGYTF. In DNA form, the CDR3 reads TGTGCCAGCAGCTTGGACGGGATGTATGGCTACACCTTC. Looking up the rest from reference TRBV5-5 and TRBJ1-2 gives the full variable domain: DAGVTQSPTHLIKTRGQQVTLRCSPISGHKSVSWYQQVLGQGPQFIFQYYEKEERGRGNFPDRFSARQFPNYSSELNVNALLLGDSALYLCASSLDGMYGYTFGSGTRLTVV.

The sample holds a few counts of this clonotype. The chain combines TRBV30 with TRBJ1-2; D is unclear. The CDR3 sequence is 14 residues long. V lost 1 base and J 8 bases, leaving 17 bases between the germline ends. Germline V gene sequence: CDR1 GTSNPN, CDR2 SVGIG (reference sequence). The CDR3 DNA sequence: TGTGCCTGGAGTGGTCTTATATTTACTGTGGGCTACACCTTC. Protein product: CAWSGLIFTVGYTF.

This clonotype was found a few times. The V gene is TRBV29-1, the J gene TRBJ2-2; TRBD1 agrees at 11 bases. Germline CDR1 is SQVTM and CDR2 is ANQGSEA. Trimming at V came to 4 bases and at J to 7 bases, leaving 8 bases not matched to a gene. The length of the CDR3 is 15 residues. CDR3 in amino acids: CSVGLDRGPFGELFF. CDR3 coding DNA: TGCAGCGTTGGGTTGGACAGGGGGCCTTTCGGGGAGCTGTTTTTT.

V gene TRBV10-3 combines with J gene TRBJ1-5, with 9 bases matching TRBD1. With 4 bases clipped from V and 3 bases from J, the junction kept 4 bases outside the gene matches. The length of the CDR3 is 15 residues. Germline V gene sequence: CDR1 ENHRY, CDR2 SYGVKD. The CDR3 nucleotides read TGTGCCATCAGTGCGGGACAGGGTTACAATCAGCCCCAGCATTTT. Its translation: CAISAGQGYNQPQHF.